Presented here are 24 T cell receptor beta chains from one specimen sequenced in a study of glioma-infiltrating T cells. Amplification of TCR alpha and beta CDR3 regions from RNA used iRepertoire nested multiplex PCR. TCRdb re-analysed the multiplex PCR reads in MiXCR, keeping a single row per CDR3 protein. This sample yields fewer than 500,000 distinct CDR3 sequences, of which 41% are seen a single time; more than 10% belongs to the top ten. The source material was glioma tissue, nonneoplastic brain tissue, or PBMCs (not recorded which). The receptors derive from a human donor with low-grade glioma or glioblastoma, undergoing nonglioma brain surgery, or in good health (not recorded which).

A note on this clonotype: A much bigger clone sits one base away, suggesting this may be a read error. CDR3 DNA: TGTGCCAGCAGACTAGCGGGAGTGAGCTCCCACAATGAGCAGTTCTTC. Translating gives CASRLAGVSSHNEQFF. This sequence joins TRBV28 and TRBJ2-1, with 11 nucleotides matching TRBD2. In germline, CDR1 is MDHEN, CDR2 SYDVKM. The CDR3 contains 16 residues. The whole variable domain, filled in from reference TRBV28 and TRBJ2-1, reads DVKVTQSSRYLVKRTGEKVFLECVQDMDHENMFWYRQDPGLGLRLIYFSYDVKMKEKGDIPEGYSVSREKKERFSLILESASTNQTSMYLCASRLAGVSSHNEQFFGPGTRLTVL.

V and J are TRBV5-5 and TRBJ1-1; no reliable D call. Germline V CDR1 and CDR2: SGHKS, YYEKEE (reference sequence). CDR3 length: 14 residues. Deletions cut 1 base from V and 0 bases from J, with 7 bases between. The CDR3 region is CASSLHGMNTEAFF. CDR3 DNA: TGTGCCAGCAGCTTGCACGGGATGAACACTGAAGCTTTCTTT.

V gene TRBV15 combines with J gene TRBJ2-7, with D uncertain. This CDR3 is 14 amino acids long. Germline V gene lookup returns CDR1 LNHNV and CDR2 YYDKDF (reference sequence). Trimming removed 1 base from V and 7 bases from J, with 14 bases in between. Here the CDR3 DNA reads TGTGCCACCAGCAGAGGTGGGGTACCCCTGGAGCAGTACTTC. Protein: CATSRGGVPLEQYF.

Only a few counts were recorded for this clonotype. With a much larger clone just one base away, this may be a read error. This chain links TRBV6-5 with TRBJ1-2; 8 bases are shared with TRBD1. The CDR3 consists of 15 residues. V gave up 5 bases and J gave up 4 bases; unmatched junction bases: 9. Germline V gives CDR1 MNHEY, CDR2 SVGAGI. The CDR3 sequence: CASSHVTGVGYGYTF. CDR3 nucleotides: TGTGCCAGCAGTCACGTGACAGGGGTTGGCTATGGCTACACCTTC.

This clonotype was counted once. This chain uses TRBV19 with TRBJ2-1; D gene unclear. V dropped 6 bases and J dropped 4 bases, with 25 bases sitting between them. Germline CDR1 is LNHDA and CDR2 is SQIVND (reference sequence). The CDR3 has 18 amino acids. The CDR3 region is CASSTVSGGSSRYNEQFF. CDR3 coding DNA: TGTGCCAGTAGCACGGTATCCGGCGGATCGAGCCGTTACAATGAGCAGTTCTTC.

For the CDR3, the DNA is TGCGCCAGCAGCCAGATCAAGGGAAGGTTAGGTCAGCCCCAGCATTTT. Translating it yields CASSQIKGRLGQPQHF. V usage is TRBV4-1 and J usage is TRBJ1-5; D unresolved. The CDR3 is made up of 16 amino acids. The germline V and J ends were trimmed by 3 bases and 6 bases, with 18 bases remaining between them. The germline CDR1 and CDR2 sequences are MGHRA and YSYEKL.

The J gene is TRBJ2-1, the V gene TRBV11-2; D tentatively fits TRBD1 or TRBD2 (7 bases each). The germline gives CDR1 SGHAT, CDR2 FQNNGV. The CDR3 is 19 amino acids. With 5 bases removed from V and 0 bases from J, the gap between germline ends came to 23 bases. CDR3 nucleotides: TGTGCCAGCAGCCCGACCGGGAGGCCTCAGGGGGGCTCCTACAATGAGCAGTTCTTC. Encoded protein: CASSPTGRPQGGSYNEQFF.

V gene TRBV20-1 combines with J gene TRBJ1-6, with 7 bases aligning to TRBD1. Trimming took 7 bases from V and 5 from J; bases not matched to a gene: 11. The CDR3 consists of 15 residues. Germline CDR1 reads DFQATT; CDR2 reads SNEGSKA (reference sequence). CDR3 region: CSDWRQGPHNSPLHF. The CDR3 coding sequence is TGCAGTGACTGGAGACAGGGTCCCCATAATTCACCCCTCCACTTT.

The genes are TRBV19 and TRBJ1-1, with D uncertain. V lost 1 base to trimming and J lost 5 bases, with 11 bases between them. Germline V gives CDR1 LNHDA, CDR2 SQIVND (reference sequence). The CDR3 length is 14 residues. CDR3 in amino acids: CASSIGVGGTEAFF. The CDR3 DNA sequence: TGTGCCAGTAGTATAGGGGTTGGCGGGACTGAAGCTTTCTTT. The whole variable domain, remainder taken from reference TRBV19 and TRBJ1-1, is DGGITQSPKYLFRKEGQNVTLSCEQNLNHDAMYWYRQDPGQGLRLIYYSQIVNDFQKGDIAEGYSVSREKKESFPLTVTSAQKNPTAFYLCASSIGVGGTEAFFGQGTRLTVV.

This chain joins TRBV6-9 and TRBJ2-7; no clear D gene. Between the trimmed V and J ends, which lost 8 bases and 3 bases, there was a span of 14 bases. There are 13 residues in the CDR3. Germline V gene sequence: CDR1 MNHGY, CDR2 SVAAGI. CDR3 nucleotide sequence: TGTGCCAGCGGTTTAATGGTAGTCTACGAGCAGTACTTC. Protein product: CASGLMVVYEQYF.

This rearrangement joins TRBV27 to TRBJ2-3; D not resolved. Trimming shortened V by 4 bases and J by 5 bases, and 7 bases separated the two germline ends. CDR1 and CDR2 from the germline V gene are MNHEY and SMNVEV (reference sequence). This CDR3 has 12 amino acids. CDR3 protein: CASSSRLDTQYF. The CDR3, as DNA: TGTGCCAGCAGTTCCCGCCTAGATACGCAGTATTTT.

Details on this clonotype: A much larger clone differs from this one at a single base, so this may be a read error. This chain joins TRBV15 and TRBJ2-7, with TRBD2 matching 7 bases. V gave up 7 bases and J gave up 4 bases; unmatched junction bases: 10. Germline V gives CDR1 LNHNV, CDR2 YYDKDF (reference sequence). The CDR3 has 14 residues. The CDR3 DNA is TGTGCCACCATCCCGGGACTACTAGTTTACGAGCAGTACTTC. Amino acid sequence: CATIPGLLVYEQYF. The full variable domain, in which reference TRBV15 and TRBJ2-7 provide the parts outside the CDR3, is DAMVIQNPRYQVTQFGKPVTLSCSQTLNHNVMYWYQQKSSQAPKLLFHYYDKDFNNEADTPDNFQSRRPNTSFCFLDIRSPGLGDTAMYLCATIPGLLVYEQYFGPGTRLTVT.

This clonotype has just a few counts. The V and J genes are TRBV7-2 and TRBJ2-3, with 7 bases lining up with TRBD2. Germline V gives CDR1 SGHTA, CDR2 FQGNSA. CDR3 length equals 16 residues. V dropped 5 bases and J dropped 2; count of bases not matched to a gene: 10. This CDR3 is CASSPLTSSITDTQYF. CDR3 nucleotide sequence: TGTGCCAGCAGCCCCCTGACTAGCAGTATCACAGATACGCAGTATTTT. Full variable domain (missing parts from reference TRBV7-2 and TRBJ2-3): GAGVSQSPSNKVTEKGKDVELRCDPISGHTALYWYRQSLGQGLEFLIYFQGNSAPDKSGLPSDRFSAERTGGSVSTLTIQRTQQEDSAVYLCASSPLTSSITDTQYFGPGTRLTVL.

Comments on this clonotype: This may come from a read error, since a much larger clone is one base off. Given the absence of the conserved phenylalanine or tryptophan at the CDR3 end, a read error is likely. This chain joins TRBV15 and TRBJ1-3, with D unresolved. The CDR3 contains 15 residues. Germline CDR1 LNHNV, CDR2 YYDKDF (reference sequence). Deletions cut 3 bases from V and 7 bases from J, with 16 bases between. The CDR3 spells CATSSGIGQSNTIYS. CDR3 nucleotides: TGTGCCACCAGCAGTGGAATTGGCCAGTCGAACACCATATATTCT.

This clonotype was counted only a few times. The V and J genes are TRBV29-1 and TRBJ2-2; D may correspond to TRBD1 or TRBD2 (5 bases each). The CDR3 is made up of 12 amino acids. Trimming shortened V by 4 bases and J by 5 bases, and 8 bases separated the two germline ends. The germline CDR1 and CDR2 sequences are SQVTM and ANQGSEA. CDR3 amino acids: CSVGGGTGELFF. CDR3 coding DNA: TGCAGCGTTGGTGGGGGAACCGGGGAGCTGTTTTTT.

As to this clonotype: A much larger clone lies one base from this, so it may be a read error. The V and J genes are TRBV6-9 and TRBJ2-1; possibly TRBD2 for D (6 bases). Germline V lookup: CDR1 MNHGY, CDR2 SVAAGI. The CDR3 totals 16 residues. The CDR3 bases are TGTGCCAGGAGTTACTTTAGCGGTACCCGGGGCAATGAGCAGTTCTTC. Its translation is CARSYFSGTRGNEQFF.

The rearrangement joins TRBV7-3 to TRBJ2-1; 9 bases are shared with TRBD2. The DNA end is more similar to TRBJ2-7, so the J call may be wrong. CDR1 is SGHTA, CDR2 FQGTGA, per germline. This CDR3 region has 15 residues. As DNA, the CDR3 is TGTGCCAGTAGCCTAGCGGGGAAACTCTACAATGAGCAGTACTTC. As protein: CASSLAGKLYNEQYF.

The J gene is TRBJ2-7, the V gene TRBV4-1, with D perhaps being TRBD1 or TRBD2 (5 bases each). Trimming removed 4 bases at V and 3 bases at J, with 10 bases between. The CDR3 totals 13 residues. CDR1 is MGHRA and CDR2 is YSYEKL in the germline V gene. CDR3 protein: CASSRDLNYEQYF. The CDR3 DNA sequence: TGCGCCAGCAGCCGGGACCTAAACTACGAGCAGTACTTC.

This chain joins TRBV28 and TRBJ1-4; 8 bases agree with TRBD1. With V trimmed by 7 bases and J by 8 bases, 12 bases remained unmatched. Germline V gives CDR1 MDHEN, CDR2 SYDVKM. The CDR3 runs to 15 residues. In DNA form, the CDR3 reads TGTGCCAGCACCATCTTGGGACAGGATGGGGAAAAACTGTTTTTT. Translating it yields CASTILGQDGEKLFF. The whole variable domain, remainder taken from reference TRBV28 and TRBJ1-4, is DVKVTQSSRYLVKRTGEKVFLECVQDMDHENMFWYRQDPGLGLRLIYFSYDVKMKEKGDIPEGYSVSREKKERFSLILESASTNQTSMYLCASTILGQDGEKLFFGSGTQLSVL.

The V gene is TRBV27, the J gene TRBJ2-1; the D is unclear. The CDR3 runs 13 residues. Trimming removed 4 bases from V and 9 bases from J, with 13 bases in between. The V gene's germline CDR1 is MNHEY and CDR2 SMNVEV (reference sequence). The CDR3 is CASSSLGRGEQFF. The DNA of the CDR3 is TGTGCCAGCAGTTCTCTAGGTCGTGGTGAGCAGTTCTTC.

Regarding this clonotype: The junction departs from germline at one end; a sequencing error may be responsible. The J gene is TRBJ1-1, the V gene TRBV20-1; 7 bases line up with TRBD1. The CDR3 contains 12 residues. Germline V gene lookup returns CDR1 DFQATT and CDR2 SNEGSKA (reference sequence). As DNA, the CDR3 is TGCGGTGCCAATGACAGGGCCTTTGAAGCTTTCTTT. Translating gives CGANDRAFEAFF.

Notes on this clonotype: A much larger clonotype is one base distant, so this may be a read error. The chain has TRBV6-2 or TRBV6-3 and TRBJ1-1; no clear D gene. The CDR3 runs 13 residues. CDR1 and CDR2 from the germline V gene are MNHEY and SVGEGT. The CDR3 DNA reads as TGTGCCTGCAGTCCTCGCTGGAGCACTGAAGCTTTCTTT. It specifies CACSPRWSTEAFF.

This chain uses TRBV19 with TRBJ1-1; tentatively, D is TRBD1 (5 bases). The germline gives CDR1 LNHDA, CDR2 SQIVND (reference sequence). The CDR3 extends over 14 amino acids. Trimming cost V 3 bases and J 5 bases, with 13 bases left between them. DNA for the CDR3: TGTGCCAGTAGTATGACCAGGGATGGGACTGAAGCTTTCTTT. This codes for CASSMTRDGTEAFF.

In regard to this clonotype: It may be a read error: a sequence one base away is much more abundant. This CDR3 is missing its conserved last phenylalanine or tryptophan, likely due to a read error. The chain couples TRBV6-2 or TRBV6-3 to TRBJ1-1; D gene uncertain. The germline V gene has CDR1 MNHEY and CDR2 SVGEGT. This CDR3 has 16 residues. V was clipped by 7 bases and J by 2 bases, with 20 bases between them. The CDR3 bases are TGTGCCAGCACCTACGACGGTGGAGGGATCAACACTGAAGCTTTCTCT. Protein: CASTYDGGGINTEAFS.